The clone carrying this T cell receptor (beta chain) was seen a few times. What it binds is not known. Trimming stripped 0 bases from V and 2 bases from J, with 9 bases between. The CDR3 is made up of 15 amino acids. Germline loops: CDR1 SGDLS, CDR2 YYNGEE. By quantitative 5'-RACE with molecular barcodes, the TCR beta libraries were made. One entry per CDR3 protein, called by TCRdb with MiXCR from the 5' RACE reads. This table holds 200,000 to 250,000 distinct CDR3 sequences, 18% found once. These data originate in a study of CD8 T cells in ankylosing spondylitis. Study-wide results and caveats: The study looked at matched synovial fluid samples from ankylosing spondylitis patients. Disease-linked clones were reported to be significantly enriched there. Disease-linked clones proved CD8+ and comparatively uncommon in peripheral blood. Within ankylosing spondylitis blood, a TCR beta motif made up of under 10 highly homologous variants appeared to be characteristic.

This TCR was sampled from a male donor with ankylosing spondylitis. Material: blood, either unsorted or a sorted T cell fraction (not recorded which). This chain uses TRBV9 with TRBJ2-1; D gene ambiguous. The CDR3 DNA reads TGTGCCAGCAGCGTAGATGGGGTAACCTACAATGAGCAGTTCTTC. Its protein product is CASSVDGVTYNEQFF.